This T cell receptor beta chain was observed in a study of tumour-infiltrating T cells in Burkitt lymphoma. Study-wide background: The Burkitt lymphoma cohort spanned all epidemiological subtypes.

In this sample, this clone turned up a few times. The data were produced by immunoSEQ multiplex PCR, yet TCRdb's version contains in-frame clones alone and is incomplete. The sample records some 960 clones, 10% to 15% being singletons. CDR3 size: 13 residues. Per germline, CDR1 SEHNR and CDR2 FQNEAQ (reference sequence). V lost 6 bases to trimming and J lost 2 bases, with 8 bases between them. The sample comprised tumor tissue. The clonotype originates from a human donor with Burkitt lymphoma. The rearrangement links TRBV7-9 to TRBJ2-1; D unresolved. CDR3 protein: CASRPGTYNEQFF. The CDR3 nucleotides are TGTGCCAGCAGACCGGGCACCTACAATGAGCAGTTCTTC.